This T cell receptor (beta chain) was observed in a study of CD8 T cells in ankylosing spondylitis. Study-level results: For ankylosing spondylitis blood, a TCR beta motif of roughly 8 highly homologous variants appeared characteristic. Disease-linked clones had a CD8+ phenotype and relatively low frequency in peripheral blood.

This clonotype occurred a few times. Its specificity is unknown. TCRdb redid the calling of the 5' RACE reads with MiXCR, one entry per CDR3 protein. The profile shows under 450,000 distinct CDR3 sequences, 17% of them singletons. This sequence was found in a male donor with ankylosing spondylitis. Input material: blood, either unsorted or a sorted T cell fraction (not recorded which).

CDR3 in amino acids: CASSLSGENNQPQHF. In nucleotides, the CDR3 is TGTGCCAGCAGTTTGTCGGGGGAGAACAATCAGCCCCAGCATTTT. This chain links TRBV6-5 with TRBJ1-5; D might be TRBD1 (5 bases). Germline-derived CDR1 and CDR2 are MNHEY and SVGAGI. The CDR3 extends over 15 amino acids. Trimming stripped 4 bases from V and 3 bases from J, with 13 bases between.